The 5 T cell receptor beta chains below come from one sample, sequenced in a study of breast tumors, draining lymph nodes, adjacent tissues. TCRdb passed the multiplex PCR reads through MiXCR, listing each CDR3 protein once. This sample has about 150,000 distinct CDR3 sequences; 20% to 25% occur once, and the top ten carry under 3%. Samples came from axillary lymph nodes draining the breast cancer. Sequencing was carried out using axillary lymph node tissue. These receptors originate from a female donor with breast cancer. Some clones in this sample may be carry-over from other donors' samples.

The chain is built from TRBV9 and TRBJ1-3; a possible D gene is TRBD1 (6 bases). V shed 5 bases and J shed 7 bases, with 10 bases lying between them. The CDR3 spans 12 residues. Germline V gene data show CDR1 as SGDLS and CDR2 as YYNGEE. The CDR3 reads CASSQGGNTIYF. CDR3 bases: TGTGCCAGCAGTCAAGGGGGTAACACCATATATTTT.

The CDR3 sequence is CASSFRSANEQFF. CDR3 coding DNA: TGTGCCAGTTCATTCAGGAGTGCCAATGAGCAGTTCTTC. This chain uses TRBV6-2 or TRBV6-3 with TRBJ2-1; D is undetermined. The V gene lost 9 bases and the J gene lost 6 bases, with 15 bases spanning the gap. The CDR3 has 13 amino acids. Germline values: CDR1 MNHEY, CDR2 SVGEGT.

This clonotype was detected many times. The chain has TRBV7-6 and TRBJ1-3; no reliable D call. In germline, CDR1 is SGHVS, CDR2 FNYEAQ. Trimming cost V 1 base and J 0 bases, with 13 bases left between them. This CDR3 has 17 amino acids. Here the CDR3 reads CASSLVAASGSGNTIYF. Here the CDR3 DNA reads TGTGCCAGCAGCTTAGTGGCAGCCTCGGGCTCTGGAAACACCATATATTTT. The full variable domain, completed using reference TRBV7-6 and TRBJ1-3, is GAGVSQSPRYKVTKRGQDVALRCDPISGHVSLYWYRQALGQGPEFLTYFNYEAQQDKSGLPNDRFSAERPEGSISTLTIQRTEQRDSAMYRCASSLVAASGSGNTIYFGEGSWLTVV.

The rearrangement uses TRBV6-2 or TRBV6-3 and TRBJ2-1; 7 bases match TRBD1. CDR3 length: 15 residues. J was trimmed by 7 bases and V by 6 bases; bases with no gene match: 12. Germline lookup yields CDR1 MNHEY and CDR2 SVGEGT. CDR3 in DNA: TGTGCCAGCAGGGTGGCGGACAGGTTAATGAATGAGCAGTTCTTC. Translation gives CASRVADRLMNEQFF.

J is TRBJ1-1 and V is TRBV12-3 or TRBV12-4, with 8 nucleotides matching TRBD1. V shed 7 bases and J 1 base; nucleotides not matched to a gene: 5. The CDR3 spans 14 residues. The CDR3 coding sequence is TGTGCCAGCACCCTCGGGACAGGGAACACTGAAGCTTTCTTT. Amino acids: CASTLGTGNTEAFF.